Here is one T cell receptor (beta chain) with its context. No antigen is known for it. Sequencing used immunoSEQ multiplex PCR; TCRdb keeps in-frame clones, though not all of them. The data hold about 50,000 clones, with about three quarters observed a single time. The germline CDR1 and CDR2 sequences are SQVTM and ANQGSEA. The germline V and J ends were trimmed by 7 bases and 2 bases, with 12 bases remaining between them. The CDR3 is 13 amino acids. Time point denoted: week 5, during vaccination. Each dose of the vaccine consisted of 300 ug of mutant IDH1 20-mer peptide, with topical imiquimod. The data are from a study of a mutant IDH1 vaccine in newly diagnosed glioma. Turning to the study itself: The study gave patients eight vaccinations in weeks 1, 3, 5, 7, 11, 15, 19, 23. Treated patients had a mean age of about 38 years and a 62.5% male, around 38% female split.

General study results and limits: Pseudoprogression looked unconnected to shifts in top peripheral T cell clonotypes. Most patients, 90% to 95%, showed vaccine-induced immune responses.

The V call is TRBV29-1, the J call TRBJ1-5; no definite D call. The sequenced sample was PBMCs, obtained from a glioma patient whose treatment included an IDH1 peptide vaccine. This receptor was obtained from a man aged 50 or older with glioma. CDR3 protein: CSASDGGNQPQHF. DNA for the CDR3: TGCAGCGCATCTGACGGGGGCAATCAGCCCCAGCATTTT.